This TCR beta chain came from a study of T cells in Graves' hyperthyroidism and ophthalmopathy. RNA transcripts provided the source from which TCR beta CDR3 regions were amplified. The HTBI primer set was used in a first-round RT-PCR of the TCR CDR3. MiXCR, run by TCRdb on the multiplex PCR reads, gives a single entry per CDR3 protein. This table holds around 800,000 distinct CDR3 sequences, about 38% found once. Trimming cost V 0 bases and J 3 bases, with 8 bases left between them. Germline CDR1 and CDR2: MNHEY and SVGAGI. CDR3 length equals 14 residues. The sample holds a few counts of this clonotype.

The source of this sequence is a man younger than 35 with Graves' hyperthyroidism. The chain combines TRBV6-5 with TRBJ1-1; no clear D gene. Sequencing input: blood. The CDR3 sequence is CASSYSNGDTEAFF. For the CDR3, the DNA is TGTGCCAGCAGTTACTCGAACGGGGACACTGAAGCTTTCTTT.